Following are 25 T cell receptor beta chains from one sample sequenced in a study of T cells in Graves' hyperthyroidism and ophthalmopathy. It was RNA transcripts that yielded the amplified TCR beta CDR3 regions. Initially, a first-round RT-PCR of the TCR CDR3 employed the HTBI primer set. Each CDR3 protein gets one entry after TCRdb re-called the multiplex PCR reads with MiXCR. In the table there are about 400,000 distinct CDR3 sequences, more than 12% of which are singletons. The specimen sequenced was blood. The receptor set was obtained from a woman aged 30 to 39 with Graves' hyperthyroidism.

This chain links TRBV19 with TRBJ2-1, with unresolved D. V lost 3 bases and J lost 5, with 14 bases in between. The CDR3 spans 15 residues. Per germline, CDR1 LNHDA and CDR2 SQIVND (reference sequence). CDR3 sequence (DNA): TGTGCCAGTAGTATGAGGTTACCCCGGGACAATGAGCAGTTCTTC. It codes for CASSMRLPRDNEQFF.

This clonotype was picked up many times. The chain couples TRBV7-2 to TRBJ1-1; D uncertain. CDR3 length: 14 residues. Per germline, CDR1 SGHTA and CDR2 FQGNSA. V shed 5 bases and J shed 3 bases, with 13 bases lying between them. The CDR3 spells CASSPRATYTEAFF. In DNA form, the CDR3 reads TGTGCCAGCAGCCCCCGGGCCACGTACACTGAAGCTTTCTTT.

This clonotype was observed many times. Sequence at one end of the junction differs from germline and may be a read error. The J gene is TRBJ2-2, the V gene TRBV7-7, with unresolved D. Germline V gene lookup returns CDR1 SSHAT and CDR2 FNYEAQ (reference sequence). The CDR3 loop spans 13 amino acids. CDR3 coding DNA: TGTGCTAGCAGCTTAGCTCCGGCCGGGGAGCTGTTTTTT. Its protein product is CASSLAPAGELFF.

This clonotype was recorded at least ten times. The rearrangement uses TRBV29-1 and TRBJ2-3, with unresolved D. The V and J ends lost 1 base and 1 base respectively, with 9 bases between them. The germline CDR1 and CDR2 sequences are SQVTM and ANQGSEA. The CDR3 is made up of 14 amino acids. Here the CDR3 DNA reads TGCAGCGTTGAAGTATGGTCAGGCACAGATACGCAGTATTTT. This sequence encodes CSVEVWSGTDTQYF.

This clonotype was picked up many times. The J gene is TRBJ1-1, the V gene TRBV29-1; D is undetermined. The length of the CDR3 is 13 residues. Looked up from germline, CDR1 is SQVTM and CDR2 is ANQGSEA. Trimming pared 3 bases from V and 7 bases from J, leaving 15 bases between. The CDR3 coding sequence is TGCAGCGTTGATAGGTCAAGGTCCGGTGAAGCTTTCTTT. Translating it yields CSVDRSRSGEAFF.

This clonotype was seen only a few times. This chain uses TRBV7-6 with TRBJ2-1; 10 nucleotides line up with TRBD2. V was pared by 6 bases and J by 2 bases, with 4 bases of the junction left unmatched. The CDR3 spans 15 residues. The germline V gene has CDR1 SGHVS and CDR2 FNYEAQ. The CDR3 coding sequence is TGTGCCAGCAGTACACTAGCGGGACCCTACAATGAGCAGTTCTTC. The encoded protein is CASSTLAGPYNEQFF.

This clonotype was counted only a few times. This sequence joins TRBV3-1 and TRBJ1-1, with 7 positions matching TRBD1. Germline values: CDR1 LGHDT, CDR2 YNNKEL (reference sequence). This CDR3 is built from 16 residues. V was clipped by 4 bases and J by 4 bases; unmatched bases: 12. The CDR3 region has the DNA TGTGCCAGCAGCCCAGAGGGGGCGGGGGGGCGCACTGAAGCTTTCTTT. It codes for CASSPEGAGGRTEAFF.

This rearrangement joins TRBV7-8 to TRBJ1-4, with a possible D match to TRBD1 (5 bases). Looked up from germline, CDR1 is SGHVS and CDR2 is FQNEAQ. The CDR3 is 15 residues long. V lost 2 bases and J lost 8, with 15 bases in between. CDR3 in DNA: TGTGCCAGCAGCTTAACCAACGGGGGATTCGAAAAACTGTTTTTT. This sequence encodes CASSLTNGGFEKLFF.

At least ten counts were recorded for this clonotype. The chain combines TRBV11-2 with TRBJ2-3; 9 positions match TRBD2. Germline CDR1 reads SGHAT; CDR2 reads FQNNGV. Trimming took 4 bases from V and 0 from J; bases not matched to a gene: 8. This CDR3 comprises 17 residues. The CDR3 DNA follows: TGTGCCAGCAGCTCCACCTTTAGCGGGAGTAGCACAGATACGCAGTATTTT. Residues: CASSSTFSGSSTDTQYF.

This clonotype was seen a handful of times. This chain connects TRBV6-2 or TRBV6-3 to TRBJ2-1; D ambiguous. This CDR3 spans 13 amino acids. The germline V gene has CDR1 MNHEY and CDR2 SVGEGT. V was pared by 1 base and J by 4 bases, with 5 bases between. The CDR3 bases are TGTGCCAGCAGTTACTTGGGGTACAATGAGCAGTTCTTC. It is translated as CASSYLGYNEQFF.

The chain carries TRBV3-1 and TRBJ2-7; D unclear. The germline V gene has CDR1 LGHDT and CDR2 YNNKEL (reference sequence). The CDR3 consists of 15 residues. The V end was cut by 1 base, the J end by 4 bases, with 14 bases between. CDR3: CASSQGGTRGYEQYF. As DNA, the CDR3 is TGTGCCAGCAGCCAAGGAGGAACCCGTGGGTACGAGCAGTACTTC.

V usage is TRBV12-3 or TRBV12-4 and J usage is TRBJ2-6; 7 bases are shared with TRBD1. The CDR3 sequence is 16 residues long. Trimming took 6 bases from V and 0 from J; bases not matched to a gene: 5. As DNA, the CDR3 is TGTGCCAGCAGAACCGGGACAGACTCTGGGGCCAACGTCCTGACTTTC. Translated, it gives CASRTGTDSGANVLTF.

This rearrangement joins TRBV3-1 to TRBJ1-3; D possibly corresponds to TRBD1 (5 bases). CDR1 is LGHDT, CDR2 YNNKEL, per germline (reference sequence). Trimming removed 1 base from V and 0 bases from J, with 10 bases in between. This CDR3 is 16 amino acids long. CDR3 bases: TGTGCCAGCAGCCAAGTGGGGAGGGGCTCTGGAAACACCATATATTTT. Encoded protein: CASSQVGRGSGNTIYF.

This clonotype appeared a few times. CDR3: CASSQDERTPQETQYF. DNA for the CDR3: TGCGCCAGCAGCCAAGATGAGCGGACACCTCAAGAGACCCAGTACTTC. The rearrangement joins TRBV4-1 to TRBJ2-5; either TRBD1 or TRBD2 may fit D (5 bases each). In germline, CDR1 is MGHRA, CDR2 YSYEKL. This CDR3 is 16 amino acids long. V was shortened by 0 bases and J by 2 bases, with 13 bases between the two germline ends.

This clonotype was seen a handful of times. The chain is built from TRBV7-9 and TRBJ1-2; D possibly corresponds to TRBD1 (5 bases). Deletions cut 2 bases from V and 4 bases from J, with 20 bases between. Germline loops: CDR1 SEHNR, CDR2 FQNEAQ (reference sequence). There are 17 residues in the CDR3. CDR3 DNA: TGTGCCAGCAGCTTAAGCACCGGGACCCCGGCGGTCTATGGCTACACCTTC. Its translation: CASSLSTGTPAVYGYTF.

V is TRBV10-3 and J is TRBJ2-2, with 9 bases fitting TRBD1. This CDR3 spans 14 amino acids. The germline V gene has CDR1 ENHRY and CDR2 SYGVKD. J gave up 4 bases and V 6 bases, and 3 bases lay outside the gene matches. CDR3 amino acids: CAIRGTGTTGELFF. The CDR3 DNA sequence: TGTGCCATCAGGGGGACAGGGACCACCGGGGAGCTGTTTTTT.

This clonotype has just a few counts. The CDR3 protein is CASSPPRDTGELFF. CDR3 in DNA: TGTGCCAGCAGCCCCCCCAGGGACACCGGGGAGCTGTTTTTT. The chain joins TRBV7-3 to TRBJ2-2; TRBD1 is a possible D gene (5 bases). The CDR3 spans 14 residues. V dropped 5 bases and J dropped 3 bases, with 10 bases sitting between them. Looked up from germline, CDR1 is SGHTA and CDR2 is FQGTGA.

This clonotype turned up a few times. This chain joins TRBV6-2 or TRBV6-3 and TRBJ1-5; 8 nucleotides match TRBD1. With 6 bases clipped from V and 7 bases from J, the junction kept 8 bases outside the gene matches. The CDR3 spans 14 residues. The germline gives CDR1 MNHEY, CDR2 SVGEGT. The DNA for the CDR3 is TGTGCCAGCAGCTCCCAGGGGGCCGGGCAGCCCCAGCATTTT. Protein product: CASSSQGAGQPQHF.

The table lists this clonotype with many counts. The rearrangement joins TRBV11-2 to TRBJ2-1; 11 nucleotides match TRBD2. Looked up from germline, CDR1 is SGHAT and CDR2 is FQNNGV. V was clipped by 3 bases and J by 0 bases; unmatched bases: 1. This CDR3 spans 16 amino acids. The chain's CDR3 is CASSFSGRGSYNEQFF. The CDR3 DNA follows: TGTGCCAGCAGCTTTAGCGGGAGGGGCTCCTACAATGAGCAGTTCTTC.

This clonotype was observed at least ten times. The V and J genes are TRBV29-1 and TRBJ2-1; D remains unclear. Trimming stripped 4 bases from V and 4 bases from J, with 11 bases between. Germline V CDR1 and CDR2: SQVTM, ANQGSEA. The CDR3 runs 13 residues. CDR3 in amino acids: CSVAQSLYNEQFF. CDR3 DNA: TGCAGCGTTGCCCAGTCCCTTTACAATGAGCAGTTCTTC.

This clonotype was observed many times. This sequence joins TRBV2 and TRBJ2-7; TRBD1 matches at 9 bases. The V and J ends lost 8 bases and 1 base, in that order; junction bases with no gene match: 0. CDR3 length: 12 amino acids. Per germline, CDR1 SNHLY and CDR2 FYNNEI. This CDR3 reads CASGTGSYEQYF. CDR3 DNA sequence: TGTGCCAGCGGGACAGGGTCCTACGAGCAGTACTTC.

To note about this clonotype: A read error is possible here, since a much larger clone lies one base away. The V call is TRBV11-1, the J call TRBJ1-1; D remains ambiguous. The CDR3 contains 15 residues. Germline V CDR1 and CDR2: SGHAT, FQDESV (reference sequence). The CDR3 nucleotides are TGTGCCAGCAGCTTAGATGCAGGAATGAACACTGGAGCTTTCTTT. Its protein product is CASSLDAGMNTGAFF.

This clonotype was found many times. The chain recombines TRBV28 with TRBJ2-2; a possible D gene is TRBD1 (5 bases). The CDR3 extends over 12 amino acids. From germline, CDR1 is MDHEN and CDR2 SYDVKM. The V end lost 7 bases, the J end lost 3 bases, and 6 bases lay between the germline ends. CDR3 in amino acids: CASIGDTGELFF. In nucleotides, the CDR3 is TGTGCCAGCATAGGGGACACCGGGGAGCTGTTTTTT.

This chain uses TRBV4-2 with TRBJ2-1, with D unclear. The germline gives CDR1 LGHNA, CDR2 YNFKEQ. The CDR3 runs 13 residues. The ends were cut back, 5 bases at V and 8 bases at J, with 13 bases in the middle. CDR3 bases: TGTGCCAGCAGCAGGACGGTAGCCCATGAGCAGTTCTTC. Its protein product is CASSRTVAHEQFF.

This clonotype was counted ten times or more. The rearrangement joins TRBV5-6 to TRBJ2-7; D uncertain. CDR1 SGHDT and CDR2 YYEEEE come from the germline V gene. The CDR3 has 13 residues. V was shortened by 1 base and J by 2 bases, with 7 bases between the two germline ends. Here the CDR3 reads CASSLFQTYEQYF. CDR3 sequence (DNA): TGTGCCAGCAGCTTGTTCCAGACCTACGAGCAGTACTTC.